A selection of T cell receptor beta chains follows, all from one sample in a study of blood T cell repertoires in COVID-19. Some clones are missing from TCRdb's copy, which holds only in-frame ones; the method was immunoSEQ multiplex PCR. This sample has around 700,000 clones, with 75% to 90% found just once. Source material: peripheral blood. Receptor source: a young woman with acute or convalescent COVID-19. Both conserved end residues are part of each CDR3. A D gene is named only where the DNA matches it firmly. Size values are once, few and many counts, or a class for expanded clones, and some rows have none.

clone size	CDR3 length	V gene	J gene	D gene	CDR3 DNA	CDR3 protein
-	13	TRBV19	TRBJ2-7	TRBD1	TGTGCCAGTAGTAGGGACAGAACCTACGAGCAGTACTTC	CASSRDRTYEQYF
-	14	TRBV7-2	TRBJ1-2	-	TGTGCCAGCAGTCCCGGTCGGGGAAGGAGCGGCTACACCTTC	CASSPGRGRSGYTF
-	15	TRBV30	TRBJ1-2	TRBD1	TGTGCCTGGAGCCGAGGGGACAGACTAACTTATGGCTACACCTTC	CAWSRGDRLTYGYTF
-	14	TRBV5-6	TRBJ1-2	TRBD1	TGTGCCAGCAGCGAGTCACAGGGGGTTTATGGCTACACCTTC	CASSESQGVYGYTF
-	16	TRBV5-8	TRBJ2-2	-	TGTGCCAGCAGCCTCCTGGGCGGGGCGAACACCGGGGAGCTGTTTTTT	CASSLLGGANTGELFF
-	14	TRBV7-9	TRBJ2-7	TRBD2	TGTGCCAGCAGCTTAGAGGGAGGGTCCTACGAGCAGTACTTC	CASSLEGGSYEQYF
-	15	TRBV19	TRBJ1-4	-	TGTGCCAGTAGTATAGAAGGGGCCTTTACCGAAAAACTGTTTTTT	CASSIEGAFTEKLFF
-	15	TRBV28	TRBJ1-1	-	TGTGCCAGCAGCCCTTTTGGGGGGTTTGGGGCTGAAGCTTTCTTT	CASSPFGGFGAEAFF
-	13	TRBV12-3/TRBV12-4	TRBJ1-2	-	TGTGCCAGCAGTCAAAAGGGAGGGTTTGGCTACACCTTC	CASSQKGGFGYTF
few	17	TRBV11-3	TRBJ2-2	-	TGTGCCAGCAGCTCCGCTTGGGGGCCGACGAACACCGGGGAGCTGTTTTTT	CASSSAWGPTNTGELFF
once	15	TRBV5-4	TRBJ1-4	-	TGTGCCAGCAGCCTGACGGGTTCAACTAATGAAAAACTGTTTTTT	CASSLTGSTNEKLFF
-	11	TRBV20-1	TRBJ2-3	-	TGCAGTGCTAGAGATGGCAGAAAGCAGTATTTT	CSARDGRKQYF
-	15	TRBV5-1	TRBJ2-2	TRBD1	TGCGCCAGCAGCTCCCAGGGGGCCAGAACCGGGGAGCTGTTTTTT	CASSSQGARTGELFF
once	12	TRBV19	TRBJ2-7	-	TGTGCCAGTAGTATGGCGGGGTACGAGCAGTACTTC	CASSMAGYEQYF
-	15	TRBV5-5	TRBJ1-3	TRBD1	TGTGCCAGCAGCTTTCAGGGGGCGGGTGGAAACACCATATATTTT	CASSFQGAGGNTIYF
-	14	TRBV3-1/TRBV3-2	TRBJ1-1	-	TGTGCCAGCAGCCAAGTGTCTAAACCCGACTCGGCTTTCTTT	CASSQVSKPDSAFF
-	15	TRBV7-2	TRBJ2-2	TRBD1	TGTGCCAGCAGCATAAGACAGGGCGCCACCGGGGAGCTGTTTTTT	CASSIRQGATGELFF
-	15	TRBV9	TRBJ1-1	-	TGTGCCAGCAGCGTAGGTGACTCCCCGGGTCCTGAAGCTTTCTTT	CASSVGDSPGPEAFF
once	16	TRBV10-3	TRBJ1-1	-	TGTGCCATCAGTGTCCGGGGACTGGGTATGAACACTGAAGCTTTCTTT	CAISVRGLGMNTEAFF
-	12	TRBV29-1	TRBJ1-2	-	TGCAGCGCAAGGGACACGACCTATGGCTACACCTTC	CSARDTTYGYTF
-	15	TRBV5-8	TRBJ1-3	-	TGTGCCAGCAGGAGGGGACAAAGCTCTGGAAACACCATATATTTT	CASRRGQSSGNTIYF
-	16	TRBV19	TRBJ2-3	-	TGTGCCAGTGCAGGAGACCACAGGGTGGGCACAGATACGCAGTATTTT	CASAGDHRVGTDTQYF
-	13	TRBV11-2	TRBJ2-1	-	TGTGCCAGCAGCGTGGACAGGGAGGGTCGGCAGTTCTTC	CASSVDREGRQFF
-	12	TRBV29-1	TRBJ1-1	-	TGCAGCGTTGAACAGGGTAACACTGAAGCTTTCTTT	CSVEQGNTEAFF
-	14	TRBV29-1	TRBJ1-2	-	TGCAGCGTTGAATGGGCGGGAGCTAACTATGGCTACACCTTC	CSVEWAGANYGYTF
-	14	TRBV3-1/TRBV3-2	TRBJ1-4	-	TGTGCCAGCAGCTGGGGGGGCCCTAATGAAAAACTGTTTTTT	CASSWGGPNEKLFF
-	15	TRBV10-3	TRBJ1-5	-	TGTGCCATCAGTGAAGAAGGGGAGGTTAATCAGCCCCAGCATTTT	CAISEEGEVNQPQHF
many	13	TRBV6-2/TRBV6-3	TRBJ2-7	TRBD2	TGTGCCAGCAGCGAGCGGGAGAACAACGAGCAGTACTTC	CASSERENNEQYF
-	13	TRBV24-1	TRBJ2-7	-	TGTGCCAGGAGGGCAGGGCGTTCCTACGAGCAGTACTTC	CARRAGRSYEQYF
-	14	TRBV18	TRBJ1-5	-	TGTGCCAGCTCACCATCAGGGCAGGGGCAGCCCCAGCATTTT	CASSPSGQGQPQHF
-	16	TRBV5-6	TRBJ2-5	-	TGTGCCAGCAGCTTGTTGAGGGTCAGCCCCGGGGAGACCCAGTACTTC	CASSLLRVSPGETQYF
-	14	TRBV7-3	TRBJ2-3	TRBD2	TGTGCCAGCAGCTTATCAAGGGGAGGGGATACGCAGTATTTT	CASSLSRGGDTQYF
-	15	TRBV4-2	TRBJ2-3	-	TGTGCCAGCAGCCAAGGGGGGGTATCTCCTGATACGCAGTATTTT	CASSQGGVSPDTQYF
-	17	TRBV4-3	TRBJ1-1	-	TGCGCCAGCAGCCAAGTTGGCAGGGCCGGTCTGAACACTGAAGCTTTCTTT	CASSQVGRAGLNTEAFF
-	13	TRBV2	TRBJ1-1	-	TGTGCCAGCAAACCCCAGGGGAGCACTGAAGCTTTCTTT	CASKPQGSTEAFF
-	15	TRBV6-5	TRBJ2-1	-	TGTGCCAGCAGTCTCTTTACGGGGTCCTACAATGAGCAGTTCTTC	CASSLFTGSYNEQFF
-	18	TRBV11-2	TRBJ2-3	-	TGTGCCAGCAGCTTAAGGGCGGGGGCCCGTAGTAGCACAGATACGCAGTATTTT	CASSLRAGARSSTDTQYF
-	17	TRBV5-5	TRBJ2-3	-	TGTGCCAGCAGCTGGGGCACCTGGGGAACTAGCACAGATACGCAGTATTTT	CASSWGTWGTSTDTQYF
-	15	TRBV3-1/TRBV3-2	TRBJ1-5	-	TGTGCCAGCAGCCAAGCGGCGGCCTCGGGGCAGCCCCAGCATTTT	CASSQAAASGQPQHF
-	15	TRBV27	TRBJ1-1	-	TGTGCCAGCAGTTTACGCGGGGGCCAGAACACTGAAGCTTTCTTT	CASSLRGGQNTEAFF
-	18	TRBV28	TRBJ1-5	TRBD1	TGTGCCAGCAGCAAAATCCGGGCTAGGACAGGCGTTAATCAGCCCCAGCATTTT	CASSKIRARTGVNQPQHF